This entry features one TCR beta chain sequence. TCRdb re-called the 5' RACE reads and catalogs CDR3 proteins one per entry, DNA excluded. In all, the sample yields fewer than 550,000 distinct CDR3 sequences. This sample is drawn from a study of T cells expressing NK-cell markers. About the study: The sequencing cohort of eight donors included seven HCMV-seropositive individuals and one seronegative individual.

This CDR3 spans 14 amino acids. Sequences were obtained from blood T cells: a sorted CD56 or NKG2C T cell subset, CD4+ or CD8+ T cells, or bulk PBMC T cells (not recorded which). This chain uses TRBV12-3 or TRBV12-4 with TRBJ2-1; TCRdb indicates TRBD2, and absent DNA this call remains unverified. This TCR derives from a woman aged 45-65 years in good health. CDR3 sequence: CASRLAGGWDEQFF.